These 30 T cell receptor beta chains share one sample of origin, sequenced in a study of T cell changes during pregnancy in multiple sclerosis. Clones were sequenced by immunoSEQ multiplex PCR, and TCRdb holds only the in-frame ones, with some missing. Here the sample spans tens of thousands of clones, less than 95% being singletons. Sequencing used peripheral blood, obtained in the third trimester of pregnancy. These receptors all come from a female donor in good health, enrolled as a control in a pregnancy study.

A single count supports this clone. J is TRBJ2-7 and V is TRBV6-1; D is possibly TRBD2 (6 bases). This CDR3 is built from 16 residues. Per germline, CDR1 MNHNS and CDR2 SASEGT. Trimming removed 3 bases at V and 3 bases at J, with 18 bases between. CDR3 sequence reads: CASSDWRDASSYEQYF. The CDR3 DNA sequence: TGTGCCAGCAGTGATTGGAGGGACGCCTCCAGCTACGAGCAGTACTTC.

The chain employs TRBV19 and TRBJ2-7; D is unclear. The CDR3 is 14 residues long. Trimming took 1 base from V and 0 from J, leaving 7 bases between them. The germline CDR1 and CDR2 sequences are LNHDA and SQIVND (reference sequence). CDR3 residues: CASSIGGFSYEQYF. For the CDR3, the DNA is TGTGCCAGTAGTATAGGCGGCTTCTCCTACGAGCAGTACTTC.

This chain links TRBV15 with TRBJ2-7; TRBD1 agrees at 8 bases. The CDR3 consists of 16 residues. Germline V CDR1 and CDR2: LNHNV, YYDKDF (reference sequence). Trimming removed 3 bases from V and 4 bases from J; junction bases left unmatched: 11. The CDR3 coding sequence is TGTGCCACCAGCAGTCTTGGATCAAACAGGGGGTACGAGCAGTACTTC. Encoded protein: CATSSLGSNRGYEQYF.

The chain combines TRBV4-3 with TRBJ1-1; perhaps TRBD1 as D (5 bases). Germline lookup yields CDR1 LGHNA and CDR2 YSLEER. The CDR3 spans 15 residues. Trimming left V 0 bases short and J 3 bases short, with 11 bases between. The CDR3 DNA sequence: TGCGCCAGCAGCCAAGATATCACCAGGGACACTGAAGCTTTCTTT. Protein product: CASSQDITRDTEAFF.

The rearrangement links TRBV5-1 to TRBJ2-1; a weak D match, TRBD2 (5 bases). Germline V gives CDR1 SGHRS, CDR2 YFSETQ. This CDR3 comprises 15 residues. V lost 0 bases and J 1 base, leaving 8 bases between the germline ends. The CDR3 loop is CASSLVRGSYNEQFF. The CDR3 DNA follows: TGCGCCAGCAGCTTGGTACGGGGATCCTACAATGAGCAGTTCTTC.

V gene TRBV4-1 combines with J gene TRBJ2-1; the match to TRBD2 covers 9 bases. The CDR3 contains 14 residues. Germline CDR1 and CDR2: MGHRA and YSYEKL. V was pared by 3 bases and J by 6 bases, with 3 bases of the junction left unmatched. CDR3 coding DNA: TGCGCCAGCAGCCAGATAGCGGGAGCCAATGAGCAGTTCTTC. This codes for CASSQIAGANEQFF.

The chain is built from TRBV5-1 and TRBJ2-7; 7 bases match TRBD2. This CDR3 region has 16 residues. The V and J ends lost 4 bases and 4 bases, in that order; junction bases with no gene match: 14. Germline CDR1 and CDR2: SGHRS and YFSETQ. The CDR3 DNA is TGCGCCAGCAGCGGCGGGAGCTCCCCCTTGGGGTACGAGCAGTACTTC. It is translated as CASSGGSSPLGYEQYF.

V and J are TRBV10-3 and TRBJ2-5; D perhaps matches TRBD2 (5 bases). Germline assignment: CDR1 ENHRY and CDR2 SYGVKD. Trimming took off 4 bases at V and 4 bases at J, with 10 bases between the two ends. The length of the CDR3 is 13 residues. The CDR3 region is CAISGVGGETQYF. CDR3 coding DNA: TGTGCCATCAGTGGGGTAGGAGGAGAGACCCAGTACTTC.

The chain carries TRBV6-1 and TRBJ2-5; 8 bases map to TRBD2. Germline CDR1 and CDR2: MNHNS and SASEGT. J was trimmed by 5 bases and V by 5 bases; bases with no gene match: 7. This CDR3 is built from 14 residues. For the CDR3, the DNA is TGTGCCAGCAGTCCCGGGGGGGGCTGGGAGACCCAGTACTTC. It is translated as CASSPGGGWETQYF.

This chain uses TRBV5-5 with TRBJ1-2, with D uncertain. V dropped 0 bases and J dropped 7 bases, with 22 bases sitting between them. Germline loops: CDR1 SGHKS, CDR2 YYEKEE (reference sequence). The CDR3 extends over 17 amino acids. This CDR3 is CASSLAAKRSVYGGYTF. CDR3 DNA sequence: TGTGCCAGCAGCTTGGCGGCCAAGCGTTCGGTATATGGTGGCTACACCTTC.

The J gene is TRBJ2-7, the V gene TRBV27, with TRBD2 identical over 7 bases. Germline V gene sequence: CDR1 MNHEY, CDR2 SMNVEV (reference sequence). CDR3 length equals 13 residues. The V and J ends lost 2 bases and 4 bases, in that order; junction bases with no gene match: 2. This CDR3 reads CASSLDGRYEQYF. CDR3 nucleotides: TGTGCCAGCAGTTTAGACGGGAGGTACGAGCAGTACTTC.

Turning to this clone: Other DNA sequences within the sample encode an identical CDR3. This chain links TRBV5-1 with TRBJ2-3, with D unclear. The CDR3 spans 12 residues. Germline V gene sequence: CDR1 SGHRS, CDR2 YFSETQ. V shed 5 bases and J shed 6 bases, with 10 bases lying between them. DNA for the CDR3: TGCGCCAGCAGAGAGTCCGGGGATACGCAGTATTTT. This sequence encodes CASRESGDTQYF.

The rearrangement links TRBV7-6 to TRBJ2-3; 9 nucleotides line up with TRBD2. This CDR3 is built from 15 residues. Germline V gene lookup returns CDR1 SGHVS and CDR2 FNYEAQ. Trimming at V came to 5 bases and at J to 4 bases, leaving 7 bases not matched to a gene. The CDR3 spells CASSLLAGVADTQYF. CDR3 DNA sequence: TGTGCCAGCAGCCTATTAGCGGGGGTCGCAGATACGCAGTATTTT. Combining the CDR3 with reference TRBV7-6 and TRBJ2-3 gives the whole variable domain GAGVSQSPRYKVTKRGQDVALRCDPISGHVSLYWYRQALGQGPEFLTYFNYEAQQDKSGLPNDRFSAERPEGSISTLTIQRTEQRDSAMYRCASSLLAGVADTQYFGPGTRLTVL.

This rearrangement joins TRBV6-5 to TRBJ2-5; 8 bases agree with TRBD2. Per germline, CDR1 MNHEY and CDR2 SVGAGI. This CDR3 is 15 amino acids long. The V segment lost 6 bases and the J segment 4 bases; nucleotides outside the gene matches: 10. Written as DNA, the CDR3 is TGTGCCAGCAGCGACGTGACAAGCGGGGGAGAGACCCAGTACTTC. Its translation is CASSDVTSGGETQYF.

The rearrangement uses TRBV5-6 and TRBJ1-1, with D unclear. Trimming cost V 4 bases and J 10 bases, with 14 bases left between them. The CDR3 runs 12 residues. Germline CDR1 and CDR2: SGHDT and YYEEEE. The CDR3 is CASSPGGIGAFF. In nucleotides, the CDR3 is TGTGCCAGCAGCCCGGGAGGAATAGGAGCTTTCTTT.

This clone occurred a few times. The chain links TRBV5-1 to TRBJ1-1, with TRBD1 identical over 9 bases. The CDR3 is 15 amino acids. The ends lost 4 bases at V and 5 bases at J; junction bases unmatched: 9. CDR1 and CDR2 from the germline V gene are SGHRS and YFSETQ. As DNA, the CDR3 is TGCGCCAGCAGCCGTAAACAGGGGGCGAAAACTGAAGCTTTCTTT. It yields the protein CASSRKQGAKTEAFF. Full variable domain (missing parts from reference TRBV5-1 and TRBJ1-1): KAGVTQTPRYLIKTRGQQVTLSCSPISGHRSVSWYQQTPGQGLQFLFEYFSETQRNKGNFPGRFSGRQFSNSRSEMNVSTLELGDSALYLCASSRKQGAKTEAFFGQGTRLTVV.

The chain uses TRBV29-1 and TRBJ2-7, with 11 bases identical to TRBD1. The length of the CDR3 is 13 residues. Germline V gives CDR1 SQVTM, CDR2 ANQGSEA. The V segment lost 3 bases and the J segment 4 bases; nucleotides outside the gene matches: 2. The CDR3 reads CSVEGTGGYEQYF. The CDR3 bases are TGCAGCGTTGAGGGGACAGGGGGGTACGAGCAGTACTTC.

This clone has a single count. The chain links TRBV6-1 to TRBJ2-1; possibly TRBD2 for D (5 bases). V was trimmed by 3 bases and J by 4 bases, leaving 16 bases between them. CDR3 size: 16 residues. CDR1 and CDR2 (germline): MNHNS, SASEGT. The CDR3 bases are TGTGCCAGCAGTGAGTTTAGAGGGTCCGTTTACAATGAGCAGTTCTTC. This gives the protein CASSEFRGSVYNEQFF.

The rearrangement links TRBV6-6 to TRBJ2-2, with 8 nucleotides matching TRBD1. The J segment lost 3 bases and the V segment lost 5 bases, leaving 5 bases of the junction unmatched. This CDR3 has 15 residues. Germline V gives CDR1 MNHNY, CDR2 SVGAGI (reference sequence). CDR3 amino acids: CASSARTGHTGELFF. DNA for the CDR3: TGTGCCAGCAGTGCCCGGACAGGGCACACCGGGGAGCTGTTTTTT.

This chain uses TRBV2 with TRBJ2-7; 7 bases are a match to TRBD1. The CDR3 consists of 15 residues. Germline V gene lookup returns CDR1 SNHLY and CDR2 FYNNEI. J was trimmed by 0 bases and V by 2 bases; bases with no gene match: 4. DNA of the CDR3: TGTGCCAGCAGTGAATTTGGGACAGCCTCCTACGAGCAGTACTTC. Protein: CASSEFGTASYEQYF. Complete variable domain (other parts from reference TRBV2 and TRBJ2-7): EPEVTQTPSHQVTQMGQEVILRCVPISNHLYFYWYRQILGQKVEFLVSFYNNEISEKSEIFDDQFSVERPDGSNFTLKIRSTKLEDSAMYFCASSEFGTASYEQYFGPGTRLTVT.

V is TRBV9 and J is TRBJ2-2, with 10 bases identical to TRBD1. Per germline, CDR1 SGDLS and CDR2 YYNGEE. The V and J ends lost 4 bases and 2 bases, in that order; junction bases with no gene match: 5. This CDR3 region has 16 residues. The CDR3 DNA is TGTGCCAGCAGCATATGGACAGGGGGTAACACCGGGGAGCTGTTTTTT. Translating gives CASSIWTGGNTGELFF.

The J gene is TRBJ2-3, the V gene TRBV7-9; TRBD2 is a possible D gene (7 bases). V lost 5 bases and J 2 bases, leaving 14 bases between the germline ends. The germline CDR1 and CDR2 sequences are SEHNR and FQNEAQ (reference sequence). The CDR3 is made up of 15 amino acids. The CDR3 DNA sequence: TGTGCCAGCAGCCGTACGGGGGGCATCACAGATACGCAGTATTTT. It is translated as CASSRTGGITDTQYF.

This clone was detected only a few times. The chain uses TRBV28 and TRBJ2-1, with TRBD1 as a possible D gene (6 bases). The V and J ends lost 5 bases and 9 bases respectively, with 17 bases between them. The CDR3 is 14 residues long. CDR1 is MDHEN, CDR2 SYDVKM, per germline. The CDR3 here is CASSPDGGGAEQFF. The CDR3 DNA is TGTGCCAGCAGTCCGGACGGTGGGGGCGCTGAGCAGTTCTTC. Supplemented by reference TRBV28 and TRBJ2-1, the full variable domain reads DVKVTQSSRYLVKRTGEKVFLECVQDMDHENMFWYRQDPGLGLRLIYFSYDVKMKEKGDIPEGYSVSREKKERFSLILESASTNQTSMYLCASSPDGGGAEQFFGPGTRLTVL.

V is TRBV11-2 and J is TRBJ2-7; a possible D gene is TRBD2 (5 bases). CDR1 is SGHAT, CDR2 FQNNGV, per germline. V shed 2 bases and J shed 6 bases, with 5 bases lying between them. The length of the CDR3 is 11 residues. CDR3 sequence reads: CASSLRGEQYF. The CDR3 DNA reads TGTGCCAGCAGCTTACGGGGCGAGCAGTACTTC.

The chain employs TRBV6-6 and TRBJ1-1; tentative D call: TRBD1 (5 bases). Germline lookup yields CDR1 MNHNY and CDR2 SVGAGI (reference sequence). The CDR3 loop spans 11 amino acids. The ends were cut back, 6 bases at V and 10 bases at J, with 12 bases in the middle. The CDR3 loop reads CASRRGWGAFF. CDR3 sequence (DNA): TGTGCCAGCAGGCGGGGGTGGGGAGCTTTCTTT.

V and J are TRBV19 and TRBJ1-2; 9 bases agree with TRBD1. The junction had 6 bases not matched to a gene; V was cut back by 5 bases and J by 2 bases. Germline CDR1 LNHDA, CDR2 SQIVND (reference sequence). CDR3 length equals 15 residues. CDR3 sequence reads: CASSPGQGTNYGYTF. The DNA for the CDR3 is TGTGCCAGTAGTCCCGGACAGGGGACCAACTATGGCTACACCTTC. Looking up the rest from reference TRBV19 and TRBJ1-2 gives the full variable domain: DGGITQSPKYLFRKEGQNVTLSCEQNLNHDAMYWYRQDPGQGLRLIYYSQIVNDFQKGDIAEGYSVSREKKESFPLTVTSAQKNPTAFYLCASSPGQGTNYGYTFGSGTRLTVV.

The CDR3, as DNA: TGTGCCAGCAGCGCGCGGGGGGGGATCGATGAGCAGTTCTTC. As protein: CASSARGGIDEQFF. This chain links TRBV7-6 with TRBJ2-1, with 9 bases fitting TRBD2. The V and J ends lost 5 bases and 8 bases, in that order; junction bases with no gene match: 7. Germline CDR1 SGHVS, CDR2 FNYEAQ. The CDR3 totals 14 residues.

This chain joins TRBV5-4 and TRBJ2-7; 7 bases line up with TRBD1. J lost 3 bases, V lost 5 bases, and 8 bases had no gene match. Germline CDR1 reads SGHNT; CDR2 reads YYREEE (reference sequence). This CDR3 has 14 residues. The CDR3: CASSPGQRNYEQYF. In DNA form, the CDR3 reads TGTGCCAGCAGTCCGGGACAGAGAAACTACGAGCAGTACTTC.

This chain connects TRBV9 to TRBJ2-6; 8 nucleotides agree with TRBD1. The V gene's germline CDR1 is SGDLS and CDR2 YYNGEE. Germline trimming cut 4 bases from V and 4 bases from J; bases unmatched to any gene: 4. This CDR3 is built from 15 residues. This chain's CDR3 is CASSLTGAGANVLTF. The CDR3 DNA reads as TGTGCCAGCAGCTTGACAGGGGCCGGGGCCAACGTCCTGACTTTC. The full variable domain, rest sourced from reference TRBV9 and TRBJ2-6, is DSGVTQTPKHLITATGQRVTLRCSPRSGDLSVYWYQQSLDQGLQFLIQYYNGEERAKGNILERFSAQQFPDLHSELNLSSLELGDSALYFCASSLTGAGANVLTFGAGSRLTVL.

This chain uses TRBV27 with TRBJ1-2; 7 bases are shared with TRBD1. Germline loops: CDR1 MNHEY, CDR2 SMNVEV (reference sequence). The J segment lost 4 bases and the V segment lost 7 bases, leaving 12 bases of the junction unmatched. The CDR3 length is 15 residues. CDR3 in DNA: TGTGCCAGCATCCCCTTAGGGGGCAGCAGCTATGGCTACACCTTC. Translated, it gives CASIPLGGSSYGYTF.